These 7 T cell receptor beta chains share one sample of origin, sequenced in a study of CD8+CD57+ T cells in acquired aplastic anemia. Profiling of TCR beta VDJ combinations and CDR3 sequences used genomic DNA as template. In TCRdb, the reads were re-called with MiXCR into one record per CDR3 protein. The sample records some 190,000 distinct CDR3 sequences, 40% to 50% being singletons. The source material was sorted CD4+, CD8+, or CD8+CD57+ T cells (not recorded which) from PBMCs. These receptor sequences come from a human donor in good health.

CDR3 loop: CASREGAGVIETQYF. In nucleotides, the CDR3 is TGTGCCAGCAGGGAGGGAGCGGGAGTTATAGAGACCCAGTACTTC. This sequence joins TRBV6-5 and TRBJ2-5, with 8 nucleotides matching TRBD2. V dropped 6 bases and J dropped 4; count of bases not matched to a gene: 10. Per the germline V gene, CDR1 is MNHEY and CDR2 is SVGAGI. The CDR3 has 15 amino acids.

This chain uses TRBV7-6 with TRBJ2-7, with 7 bases fitting TRBD2. Trimming at V came to 5 bases and at J to 6 bases, leaving 10 bases not matched to a gene. Germline assignment: CDR1 SGHVS and CDR2 FNYEAQ. This CDR3 spans 14 amino acids. The CDR3 DNA reads as TGTGCCAGCAGCCAGCGGGGAGCCTACGGCGAGCAGTACTTC. The encoded protein is CASSQRGAYGEQYF. Filled out from reference TRBV7-6 and TRBJ2-7, the complete variable domain reads GAGVSQSPRYKVTKRGQDVALRCDPISGHVSLYWYRQALGQGPEFLTYFNYEAQQDKSGLPNDRFSAERPEGSISTLTIQRTEQRDSAMYRCASSQRGAYGEQYFGPGTRLTVT.

The V and J genes are TRBV25-1 and TRBJ2-3; D gene uncertain. Germline lookup yields CDR1 MGHDK and CDR2 SYGVNS. Trimming shortened V by 3 bases and J by 3 bases, and 10 bases separated the two germline ends. The CDR3 extends over 14 amino acids. CDR3 sequence: CASSDVGATDTQYF. CDR3 in DNA: TGTGCCAGCAGTGATGTTGGTGCGACAGATACGCAGTATTTT.

V gene TRBV15 combines with J gene TRBJ1-2; D not resolved. Germline V lookup: CDR1 LNHNV, CDR2 YYDKDF (reference sequence). The CDR3 sequence is 12 residues long. Trimming cost V 0 bases and J 3 bases, with 2 bases left between them. The CDR3 sequence: CATSRDHYGYTF. DNA of the CDR3: TGTGCCACCAGCAGAGACCACTATGGCTACACCTTC.

A few counts support this clonotype. This chain uses TRBV20-1 with TRBJ2-2, with D tentatively TRBD2 (5 bases). The CDR3 length is 13 residues. V shed 5 bases and J shed 2 bases, with 9 bases lying between them. Germline V lookup: CDR1 DFQATT, CDR2 SNEGSKA (reference sequence). CDR3 bases: TGCAGTGCTTATCCGGGAAACACCGGGGAGCTGTTTTTT. Its translation is CSAYPGNTGELFF.

The chain joins TRBV29-1 to TRBJ2-5, with D possibly matching TRBD2 (5 bases). The CDR3 spans 14 residues. Germline V gene sequence: CDR1 SQVTM, CDR2 ANQGSEA. With 7 bases removed from V and 3 bases from J, the gap between germline ends came to 18 bases. This CDR3 reads CSAPGWPKKETQYF. In DNA, the CDR3 is TGCAGCGCCCCGGGGTGGCCCAAGAAAGAGACCCAGTACTTC.

The sample holds a few counts of this clonotype. The CDR3 DNA follows: TGTGCCACAGAGACCCAGTACTTC. Its protein is CATETQYF. V is TRBV7-9 and J is TRBJ2-5, with D hard to call. This CDR3 comprises 8 residues. With 10 bases removed from V and 4 bases from J, the gap between germline ends came to 1 base. In germline, CDR1 is SEHNR, CDR2 FQNEAQ (reference sequence).